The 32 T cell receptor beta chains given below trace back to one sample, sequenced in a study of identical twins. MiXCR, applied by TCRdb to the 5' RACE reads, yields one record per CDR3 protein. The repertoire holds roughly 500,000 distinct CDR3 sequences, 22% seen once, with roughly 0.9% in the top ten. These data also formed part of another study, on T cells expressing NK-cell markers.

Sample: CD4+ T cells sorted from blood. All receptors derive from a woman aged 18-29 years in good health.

CDR3 DNA: TGCGCCAGCAGCAAATCGACAAATATGAACACTGAAGCTTTCTTT. Amino acid sequence: CASSKSTNMNTEAFF. The chain recombines TRBV5-1 with TRBJ1-1; D ambiguous. CDR1 is SGHRS, CDR2 YFSETQ, per germline. The CDR3 runs to 15 residues. The ends were cut back, 4 bases at V and 0 bases at J, with 13 bases in the middle.

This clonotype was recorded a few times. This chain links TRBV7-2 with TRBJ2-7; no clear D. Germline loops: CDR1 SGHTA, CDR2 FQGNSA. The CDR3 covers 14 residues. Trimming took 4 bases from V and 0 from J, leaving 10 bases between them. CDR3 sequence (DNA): TGTGCCAGCAGCTCCGCGAGGAGCTCCTACGAGCAGTACTTC. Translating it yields CASSSARSSYEQYF.

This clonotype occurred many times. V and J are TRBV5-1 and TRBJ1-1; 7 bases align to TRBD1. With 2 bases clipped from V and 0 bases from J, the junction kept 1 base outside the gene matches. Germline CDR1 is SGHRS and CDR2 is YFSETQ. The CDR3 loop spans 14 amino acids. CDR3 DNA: TGCGCCAGCAGCTTAGGGGGCCTGAACACTGAAGCTTTCTTT. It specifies CASSLGGLNTEAFF. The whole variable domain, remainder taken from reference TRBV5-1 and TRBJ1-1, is KAGVTQTPRYLIKTRGQQVTLSCSPISGHRSVSWYQQTPGQGLQFLFEYFSETQRNKGNFPGRFSGRQFSNSRSEMNVSTLELGDSALYLCASSLGGLNTEAFFGQGTRLTVV.

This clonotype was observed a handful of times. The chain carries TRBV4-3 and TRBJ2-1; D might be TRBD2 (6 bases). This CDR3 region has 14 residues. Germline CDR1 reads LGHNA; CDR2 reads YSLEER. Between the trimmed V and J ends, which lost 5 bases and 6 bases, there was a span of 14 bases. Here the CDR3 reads CASSVGSPLNEQFF. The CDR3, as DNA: TGCGCCAGCAGCGTCGGGAGCCCCCTCAATGAGCAGTTCTTC.

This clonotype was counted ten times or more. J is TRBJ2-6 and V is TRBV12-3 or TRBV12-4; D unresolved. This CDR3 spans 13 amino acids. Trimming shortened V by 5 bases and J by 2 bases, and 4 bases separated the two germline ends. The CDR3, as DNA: TGTGCCAGCAGTAATACTGGGGCCAACGTCCTGACTTTC. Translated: CASSNTGANVLTF.

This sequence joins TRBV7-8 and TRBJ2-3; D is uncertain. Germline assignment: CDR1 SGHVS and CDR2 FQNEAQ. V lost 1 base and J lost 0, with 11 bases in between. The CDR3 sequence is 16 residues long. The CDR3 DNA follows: TGTGCCAGCAGCTTAGATTCACAGTCTAGCACAGATACGCAGTATTTT. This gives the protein CASSLDSQSSTDTQYF.

CDR3 sequence reads: CASTDGGLAGAGDEQFF. CDR3 sequence (DNA): TGCGCCAGCACCGACGGGGGACTAGCGGGGGCTGGGGATGAGCAGTTCTTC. The J gene is TRBJ2-1, the V gene TRBV5-1; 14 nucleotides line up with TRBD2. Germline trimming cut 6 bases from V and 8 bases from J; bases unmatched to any gene: 13. This CDR3 is built from 17 residues. Per the germline V gene, CDR1 is SGHRS and CDR2 is YFSETQ.

Here the CDR3 DNA reads TGTGCCAGCAGTTCCGACGTTTCGCAGTATTTT. This encodes CASSSDVSQYF. The V gene is TRBV6-5, the J gene TRBJ2-3; D unresolved. Trimming took off 4 bases at V and 10 bases at J, with 9 bases between the two ends. Looked up from germline, CDR1 is MNHEY and CDR2 is SVGAGI. The CDR3 has 11 amino acids.

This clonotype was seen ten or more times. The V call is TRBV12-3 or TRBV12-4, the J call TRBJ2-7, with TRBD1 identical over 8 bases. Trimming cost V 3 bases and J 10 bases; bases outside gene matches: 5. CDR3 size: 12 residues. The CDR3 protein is CASSLLTGDQYF. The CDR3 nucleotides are TGTGCCAGCAGTTTGTTGACAGGGGATCAGTACTTC.

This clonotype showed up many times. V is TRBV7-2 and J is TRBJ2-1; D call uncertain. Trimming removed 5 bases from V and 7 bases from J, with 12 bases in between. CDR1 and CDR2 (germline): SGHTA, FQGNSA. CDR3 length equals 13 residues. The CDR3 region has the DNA TGTGCCAGCAGCGTACAGAGAAAGAATGAGCAGTTCTTC. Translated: CASSVQRKNEQFF.

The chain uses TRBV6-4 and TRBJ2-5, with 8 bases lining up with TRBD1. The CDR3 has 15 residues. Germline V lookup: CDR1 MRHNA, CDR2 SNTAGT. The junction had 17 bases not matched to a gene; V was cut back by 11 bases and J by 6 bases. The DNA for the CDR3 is TGTGCCGATCTAGATCAGGGACAGGCAATGAAGACCCAGTACTTC. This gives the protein CADLDQGQAMKTQYF.

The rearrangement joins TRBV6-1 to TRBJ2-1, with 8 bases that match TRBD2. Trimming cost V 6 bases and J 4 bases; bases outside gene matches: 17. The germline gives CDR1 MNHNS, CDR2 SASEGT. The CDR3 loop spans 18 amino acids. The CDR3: CASRPLQGRAGGYNEQFF. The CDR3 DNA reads TGTGCCAGCAGACCCCTCCAAGGGAGGGCGGGGGGATACAATGAGCAGTTCTTC.

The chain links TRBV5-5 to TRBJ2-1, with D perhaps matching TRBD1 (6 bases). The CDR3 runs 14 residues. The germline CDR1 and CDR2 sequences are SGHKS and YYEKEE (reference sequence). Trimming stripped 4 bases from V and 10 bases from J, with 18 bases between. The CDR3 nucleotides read TGTGCCAGCAGCAAGTACAGGGAAGTCGGGGAGCAGTTCTTC. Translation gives CASSKYREVGEQFF.

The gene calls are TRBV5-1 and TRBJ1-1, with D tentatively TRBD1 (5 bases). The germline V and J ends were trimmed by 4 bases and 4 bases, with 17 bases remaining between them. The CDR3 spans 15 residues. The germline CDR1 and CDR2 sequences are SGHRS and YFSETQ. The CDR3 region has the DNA TGCGCCAGCAGCCCTCTTACGGGGGAGGGCACTGAAGCTTTCTTT. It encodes CASSPLTGEGTEAFF. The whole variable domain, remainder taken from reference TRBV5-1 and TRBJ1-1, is KAGVTQTPRYLIKTRGQQVTLSCSPISGHRSVSWYQQTPGQGLQFLFEYFSETQRNKGNFPGRFSGRQFSNSRSEMNVSTLELGDSALYLCASSPLTGEGTEAFFGQGTRLTVV.

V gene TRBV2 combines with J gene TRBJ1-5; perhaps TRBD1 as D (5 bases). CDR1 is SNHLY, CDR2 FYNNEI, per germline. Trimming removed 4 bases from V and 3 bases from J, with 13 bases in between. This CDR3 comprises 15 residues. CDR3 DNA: TGTGCCAGCAGTGTTGCAGGGACGGCCAATCAGCCCCAGCATTTT. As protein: CASSVAGTANQPQHF.

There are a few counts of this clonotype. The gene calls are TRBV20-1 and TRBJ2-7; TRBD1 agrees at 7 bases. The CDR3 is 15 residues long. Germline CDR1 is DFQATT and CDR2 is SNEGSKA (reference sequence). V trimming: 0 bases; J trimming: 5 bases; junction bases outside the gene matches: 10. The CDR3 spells CSARDRRQGFNEQYF. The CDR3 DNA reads TGCAGTGCTAGAGATCGGCGACAGGGTTTCAACGAGCAGTACTTC.

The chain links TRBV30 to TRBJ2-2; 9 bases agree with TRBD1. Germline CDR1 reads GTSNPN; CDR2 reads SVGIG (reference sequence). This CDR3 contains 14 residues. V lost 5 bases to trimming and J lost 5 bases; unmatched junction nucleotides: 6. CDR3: CAWDRGGRTGELFF. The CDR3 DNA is TGTGCCTGGGACAGGGGGGGTAGGACCGGGGAGCTGTTTTTT.

The CDR3 sequence is CASSNINLKRHRTDTQYF. CDR3 bases: TGTGCCAGCAGCAACATAAATCTGAAGCGCCACCGCACAGATACGCAGTATTTT. The chain couples TRBV11-2 to TRBJ2-3; no clear D gene. CDR1 is SGHAT and CDR2 is FQNNGV in the germline V gene. V dropped 5 bases and J dropped 1 base, with 22 bases sitting between them. There are 18 residues in the CDR3.

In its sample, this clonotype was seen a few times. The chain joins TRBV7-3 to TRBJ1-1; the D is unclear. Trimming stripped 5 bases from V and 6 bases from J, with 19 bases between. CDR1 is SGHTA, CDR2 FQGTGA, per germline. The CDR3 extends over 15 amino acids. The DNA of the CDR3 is TGTGCCAGCAGCCCGACCTACCTTCTGGGTCCTGAAGCTTTCTTT. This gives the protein CASSPTYLLGPEAFF.

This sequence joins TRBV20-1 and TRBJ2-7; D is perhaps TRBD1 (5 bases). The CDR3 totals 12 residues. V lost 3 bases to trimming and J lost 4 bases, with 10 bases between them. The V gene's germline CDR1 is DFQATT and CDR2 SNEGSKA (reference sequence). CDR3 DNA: TGCAGTGCTAGGGCAGGGAAATACGAGCAGTACTTC. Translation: CSARAGKYEQYF.

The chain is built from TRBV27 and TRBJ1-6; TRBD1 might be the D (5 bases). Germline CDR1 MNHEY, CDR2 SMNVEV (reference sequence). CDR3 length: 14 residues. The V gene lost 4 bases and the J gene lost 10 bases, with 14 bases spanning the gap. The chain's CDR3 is CASSSTDGGSPLHF. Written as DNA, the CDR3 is TGTGCCAGCAGTTCGACAGATGGAGGCTCACCCCTCCACTTT.

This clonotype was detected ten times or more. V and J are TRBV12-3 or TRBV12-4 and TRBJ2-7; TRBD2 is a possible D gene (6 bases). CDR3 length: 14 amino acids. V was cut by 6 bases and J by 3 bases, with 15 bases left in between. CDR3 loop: CASSSSARGYEQYF. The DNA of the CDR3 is TGTGCCAGCAGCTCTAGCGCCCGGGGCTACGAGCAGTACTTC.

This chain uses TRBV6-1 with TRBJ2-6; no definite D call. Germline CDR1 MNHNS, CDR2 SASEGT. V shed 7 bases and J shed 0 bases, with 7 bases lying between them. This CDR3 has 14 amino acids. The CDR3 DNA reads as TGTGCCAGCACCGTTTTCTCTGGGGCCAACGTCCTGACTTTC. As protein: CASTVFSGANVLTF.

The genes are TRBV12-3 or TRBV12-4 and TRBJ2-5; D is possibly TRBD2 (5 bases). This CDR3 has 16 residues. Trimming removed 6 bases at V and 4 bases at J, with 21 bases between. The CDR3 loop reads CASSLSKGKGVETQYF. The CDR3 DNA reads TGTGCCAGCAGCCTGAGTAAAGGGAAGGGAGTAGAGACCCAGTACTTC.

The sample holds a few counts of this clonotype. CDR3 amino acids: CSARDQRRTDTQYF. In DNA form, the CDR3 reads TGCAGTGCTAGAGATCAACGGCGCACAGATACGCAGTATTTT. This sequence joins TRBV20-1 and TRBJ2-3; D uncertain. CDR1 is DFQATT, CDR2 SNEGSKA, per germline (reference sequence). The germline V and J ends were trimmed by 0 bases and 1 base, with 8 bases remaining between them. The CDR3 loop spans 14 amino acids.

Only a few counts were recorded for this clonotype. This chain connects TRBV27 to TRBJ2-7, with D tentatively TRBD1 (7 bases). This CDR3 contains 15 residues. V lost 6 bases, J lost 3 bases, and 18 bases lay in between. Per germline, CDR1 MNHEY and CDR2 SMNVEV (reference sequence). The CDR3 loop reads CASSPAGQTHYEQYF. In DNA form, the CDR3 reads TGTGCCAGCAGCCCTGCGGGACAGACCCACTACGAGCAGTACTTC.

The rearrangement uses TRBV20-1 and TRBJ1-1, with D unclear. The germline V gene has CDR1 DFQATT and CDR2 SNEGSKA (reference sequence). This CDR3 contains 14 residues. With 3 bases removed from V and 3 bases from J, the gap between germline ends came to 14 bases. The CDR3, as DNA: TGCAGTGCTAGTTCTCCCGTTGGACACACTGAAGCTTTCTTT. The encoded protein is CSASSPVGHTEAFF.

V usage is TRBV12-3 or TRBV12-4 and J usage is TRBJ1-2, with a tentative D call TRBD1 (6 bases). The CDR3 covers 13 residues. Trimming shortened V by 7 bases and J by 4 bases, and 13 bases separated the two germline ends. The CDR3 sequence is CASTTRQVYGYTF. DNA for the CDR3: TGTGCCAGCACCACCCGACAGGTCTATGGCTACACCTTC.

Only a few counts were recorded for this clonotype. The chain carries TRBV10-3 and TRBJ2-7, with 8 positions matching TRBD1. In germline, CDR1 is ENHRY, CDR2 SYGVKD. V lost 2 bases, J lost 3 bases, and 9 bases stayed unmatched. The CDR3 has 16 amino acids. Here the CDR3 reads CAISEDRGPRNYEQYF. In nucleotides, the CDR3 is TGTGCCATCAGTGAGGACAGGGGACCTCGGAACTACGAGCAGTACTTC.

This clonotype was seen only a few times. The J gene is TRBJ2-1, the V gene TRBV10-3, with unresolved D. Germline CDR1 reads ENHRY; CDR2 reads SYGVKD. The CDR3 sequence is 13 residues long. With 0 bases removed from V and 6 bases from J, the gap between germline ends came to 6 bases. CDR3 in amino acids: CAISESTRNEQFF. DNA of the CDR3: TGTGCCATCAGTGAGTCAACTCGCAATGAGCAGTTCTTC.

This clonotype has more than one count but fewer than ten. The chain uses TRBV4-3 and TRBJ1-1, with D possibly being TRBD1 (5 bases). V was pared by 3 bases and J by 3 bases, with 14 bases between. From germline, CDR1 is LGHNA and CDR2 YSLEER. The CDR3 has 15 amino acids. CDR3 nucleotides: TGCGCCAGCAGCCAGGACCCGAAAGGGGACACTGAAGCTTTCTTT. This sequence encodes CASSQDPKGDTEAFF.

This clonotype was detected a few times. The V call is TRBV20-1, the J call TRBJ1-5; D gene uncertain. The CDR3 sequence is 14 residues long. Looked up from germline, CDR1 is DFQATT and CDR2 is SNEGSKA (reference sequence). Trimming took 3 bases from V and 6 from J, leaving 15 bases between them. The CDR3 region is CSASSRTSGQPQHF. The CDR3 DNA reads TGCAGTGCTAGTTCCCGGACTAGTGGTCAGCCCCAGCATTTT.